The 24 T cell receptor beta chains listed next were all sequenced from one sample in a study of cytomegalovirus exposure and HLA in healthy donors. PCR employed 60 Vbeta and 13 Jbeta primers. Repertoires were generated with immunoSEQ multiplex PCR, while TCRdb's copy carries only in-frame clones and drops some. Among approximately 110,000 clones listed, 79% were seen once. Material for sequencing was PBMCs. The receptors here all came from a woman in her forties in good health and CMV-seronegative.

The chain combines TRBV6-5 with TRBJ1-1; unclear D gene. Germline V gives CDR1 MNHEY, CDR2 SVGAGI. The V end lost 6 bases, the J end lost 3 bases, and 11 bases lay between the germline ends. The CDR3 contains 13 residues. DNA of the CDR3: TGTGCCAGCAGCCCCGGGTCGTACACTGAAGCTTTCTTT. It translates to CASSPGSYTEAFF.

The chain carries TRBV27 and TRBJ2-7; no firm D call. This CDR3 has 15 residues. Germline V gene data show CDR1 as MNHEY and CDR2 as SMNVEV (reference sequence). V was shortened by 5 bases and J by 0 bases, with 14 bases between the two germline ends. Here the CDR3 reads CASSPRWRSSYEQYF. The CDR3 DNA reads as TGTGCCAGCAGTCCGAGGTGGCGGAGCTCCTACGAGCAGTACTTC.

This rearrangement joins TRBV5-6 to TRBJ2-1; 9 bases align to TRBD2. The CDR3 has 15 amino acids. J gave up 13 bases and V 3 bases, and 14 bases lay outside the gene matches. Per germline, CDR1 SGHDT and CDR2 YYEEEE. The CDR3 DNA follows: TGTGCCAGCAGCTCCGGGACTAGCCCATCCGGGGTCCAGTTCTTC. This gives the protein CASSSGTSPSGVQFF.

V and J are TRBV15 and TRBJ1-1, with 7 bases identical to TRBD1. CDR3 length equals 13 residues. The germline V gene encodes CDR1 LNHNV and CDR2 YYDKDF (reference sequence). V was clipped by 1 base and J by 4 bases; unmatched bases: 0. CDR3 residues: CATSRGQGTEAFF. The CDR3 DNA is TGTGCCACCAGCAGAGGACAGGGCACTGAAGCTTTCTTT.

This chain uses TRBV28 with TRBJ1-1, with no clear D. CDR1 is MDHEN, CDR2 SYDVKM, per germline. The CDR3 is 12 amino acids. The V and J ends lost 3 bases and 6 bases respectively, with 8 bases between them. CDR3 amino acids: CASSFSLSEAFF. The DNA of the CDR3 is TGTGCCAGCAGTTTTAGTCTATCTGAAGCTTTCTTT.

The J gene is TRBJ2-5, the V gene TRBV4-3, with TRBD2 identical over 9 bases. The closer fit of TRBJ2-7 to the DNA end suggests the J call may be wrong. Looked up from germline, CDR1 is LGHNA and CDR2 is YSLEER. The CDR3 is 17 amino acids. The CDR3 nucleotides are TGCGCCAGCAGCCAAGATACCGGGACTAGCATAGGCGACGAGCAGTACTTC. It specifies CASSQDTGTSIGDEQYF.

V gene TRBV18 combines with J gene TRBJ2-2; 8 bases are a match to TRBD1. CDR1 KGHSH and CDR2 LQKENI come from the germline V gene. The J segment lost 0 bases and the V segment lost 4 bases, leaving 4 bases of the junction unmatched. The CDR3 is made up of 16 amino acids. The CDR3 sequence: CASSREQGANTGELFF. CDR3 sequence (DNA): TGTGCCAGCTCACGCGAACAGGGGGCGAACACCGGGGAGCTGTTTTTT.

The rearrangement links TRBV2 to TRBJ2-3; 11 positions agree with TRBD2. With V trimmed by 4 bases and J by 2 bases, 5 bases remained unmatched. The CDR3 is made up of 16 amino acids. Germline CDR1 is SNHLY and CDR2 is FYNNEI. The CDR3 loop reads CASSGRTSGYTDTQYF. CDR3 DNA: TGTGCCAGCAGTGGACGGACTAGCGGGTACACAGATACGCAGTATTTT.

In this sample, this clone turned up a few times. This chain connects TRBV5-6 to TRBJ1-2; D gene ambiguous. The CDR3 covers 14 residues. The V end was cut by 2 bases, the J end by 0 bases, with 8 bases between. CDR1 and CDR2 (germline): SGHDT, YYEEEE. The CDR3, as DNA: TGTGCCAGCAGCTTACCTCGAGCTAACTATGGCTACACCTTC. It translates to CASSLPRANYGYTF. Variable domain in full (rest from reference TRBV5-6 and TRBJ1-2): DAGVTQSPTHLIKTRGQQVTLRCSPKSGHDTVSWYQQALGQGPQFIFQYYEEEERQRGNFPDRFSGHQFPNYSSELNVNALLLGDSALYLCASSLPRANYGYTFGSGTRLTVV.

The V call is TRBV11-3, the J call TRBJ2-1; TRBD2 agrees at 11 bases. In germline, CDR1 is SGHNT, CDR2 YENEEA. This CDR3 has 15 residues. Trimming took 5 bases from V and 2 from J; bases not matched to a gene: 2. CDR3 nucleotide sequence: TGTGCCAGCAGCCTAGCGGGAGGCACCTACAATGAGCAGTTCTTC. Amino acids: CASSLAGGTYNEQFF.

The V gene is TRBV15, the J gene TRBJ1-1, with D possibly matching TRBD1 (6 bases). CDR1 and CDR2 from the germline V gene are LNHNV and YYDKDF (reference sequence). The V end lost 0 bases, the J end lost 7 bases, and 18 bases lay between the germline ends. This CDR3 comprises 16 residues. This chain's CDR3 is CATSRDRGGGLDEAFF. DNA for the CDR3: TGTGCCACCAGCAGAGATCGGGGCGGGGGGCTCGATGAAGCTTTCTTT.

Here the CDR3 reads CASSLAGGDNEQFF. As DNA, the CDR3 is TGTGCCAGCAGTTTAGCGGGGGGTGACAATGAGCAGTTCTTC. V usage is TRBV28 and J usage is TRBJ2-1, with 8 bases aligning to TRBD2. The germline V gene has CDR1 MDHEN and CDR2 SYDVKM. The CDR3 runs to 14 residues. V lost 2 bases to trimming and J lost 5 bases; unmatched junction nucleotides: 2.

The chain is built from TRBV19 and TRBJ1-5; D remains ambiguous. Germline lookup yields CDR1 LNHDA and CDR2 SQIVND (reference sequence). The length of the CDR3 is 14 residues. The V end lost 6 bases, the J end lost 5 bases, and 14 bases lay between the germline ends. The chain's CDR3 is CASSSRRRDQPQHF. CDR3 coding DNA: TGTGCCAGTAGCTCCCGAAGGCGGGATCAGCCCCAGCATTTT.

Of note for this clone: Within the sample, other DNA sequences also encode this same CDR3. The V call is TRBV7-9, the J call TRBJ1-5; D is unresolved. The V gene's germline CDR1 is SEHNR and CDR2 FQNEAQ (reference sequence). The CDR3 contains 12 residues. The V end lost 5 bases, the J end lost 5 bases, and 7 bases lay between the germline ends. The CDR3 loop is CASSLTDQPQHF. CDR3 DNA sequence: TGTGCCAGCAGCCTAACAGATCAGCCCCAGCATTTT.

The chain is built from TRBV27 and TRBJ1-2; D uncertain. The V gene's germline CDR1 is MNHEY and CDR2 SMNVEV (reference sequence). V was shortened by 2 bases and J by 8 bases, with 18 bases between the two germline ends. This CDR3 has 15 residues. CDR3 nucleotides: TGTGCCAGCAGTTTAAGGAGGGAGGACGGCGGAGGCTACACCTTC. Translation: CASSLRREDGGGYTF.

Here the CDR3 reads CASSLKPGTAQETQYF. The CDR3 DNA reads TGCGCCAGCAGCTTGAAGCCCGGGACAGCCCAAGAGACCCAGTACTTC. The chain uses TRBV5-1 and TRBJ2-5, with 7 bases aligning to TRBD1. There are 16 residues in the CDR3. Trimming at V came to 1 base and at J to 1 base, leaving 7 bases not matched to a gene. Germline CDR1 and CDR2: SGHRS and YFSETQ.

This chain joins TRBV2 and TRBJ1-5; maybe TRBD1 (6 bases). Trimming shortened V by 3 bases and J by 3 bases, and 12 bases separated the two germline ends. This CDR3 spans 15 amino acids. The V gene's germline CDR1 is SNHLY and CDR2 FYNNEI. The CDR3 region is CASSDRDTSNQPQHF. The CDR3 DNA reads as TGTGCCAGCAGTGACCGGGACACCTCCAATCAGCCCCAGCATTTT.

The CDR3 loop is CASSRSPGLTGELFF. The CDR3 DNA is TGTGCCAGCAGTAGAAGCCCAGGACTTACCGGGGAGCTGTTTTTT. The chain uses TRBV9 and TRBJ2-2; TRBD2 is a possible D gene (5 bases). Trimming pared 5 bases from V and 5 bases from J, leaving 16 bases between. CDR3 length: 15 residues. Looked up from germline, CDR1 is SGDLS and CDR2 is YYNGEE.

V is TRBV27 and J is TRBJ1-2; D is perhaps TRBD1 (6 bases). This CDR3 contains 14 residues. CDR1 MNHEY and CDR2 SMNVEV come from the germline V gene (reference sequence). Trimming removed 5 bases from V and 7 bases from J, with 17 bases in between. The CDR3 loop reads CASSPWSRDTGYTF. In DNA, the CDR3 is TGTGCCAGCAGTCCCTGGTCCCGGGACACTGGCTACACCTTC.

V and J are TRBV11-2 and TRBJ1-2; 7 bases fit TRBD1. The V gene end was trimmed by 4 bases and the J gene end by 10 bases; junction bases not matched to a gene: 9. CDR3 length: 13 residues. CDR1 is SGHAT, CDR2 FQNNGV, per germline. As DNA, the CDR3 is TGTGCCAGCAGCTCCTCCCGCGAGGGGGCCTACACCTTC. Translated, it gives CASSSSREGAYTF.

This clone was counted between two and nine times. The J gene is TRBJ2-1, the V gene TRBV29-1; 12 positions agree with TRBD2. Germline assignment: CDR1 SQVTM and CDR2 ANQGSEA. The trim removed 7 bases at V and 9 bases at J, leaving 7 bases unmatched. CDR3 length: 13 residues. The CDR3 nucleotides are TGCAGCGGAAGACTAGCGGGAGTTGCTGAGCAGTTCTTC. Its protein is CSGRLAGVAEQFF.

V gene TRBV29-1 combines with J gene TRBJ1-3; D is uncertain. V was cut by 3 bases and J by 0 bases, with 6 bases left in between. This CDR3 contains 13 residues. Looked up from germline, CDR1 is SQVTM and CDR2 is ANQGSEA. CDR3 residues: CSVESYSGNTIYF. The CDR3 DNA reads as TGCAGCGTTGAGAGCTACTCTGGAAACACCATATATTTT.

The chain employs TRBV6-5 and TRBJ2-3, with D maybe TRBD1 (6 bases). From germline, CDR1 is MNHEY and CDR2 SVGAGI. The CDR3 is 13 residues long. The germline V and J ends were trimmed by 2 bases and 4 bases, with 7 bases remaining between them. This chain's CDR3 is CASSYPGADTQYF. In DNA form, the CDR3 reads TGTGCCAGCAGTTACCCAGGGGCAGATACGCAGTATTTT.

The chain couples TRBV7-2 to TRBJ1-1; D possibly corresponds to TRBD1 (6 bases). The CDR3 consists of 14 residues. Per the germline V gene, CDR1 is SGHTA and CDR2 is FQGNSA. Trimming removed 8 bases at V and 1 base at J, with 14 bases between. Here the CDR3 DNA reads TGTGCCAGCGGGGGCGGTAGACCGAACACTGAAGCTTTCTTT. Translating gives CASGGGRPNTEAFF.